These T cell receptor beta chains were read from a single sample in a study of control samples from healthy donors and cancer patients. Libraries were prepared by immunoSEQ multiplex PCR; TCRdb keeps only in-frame clonotypes and omits some of them. The top ten hold approximately 4% of the sample, which has 150,000 or so clones, over 85% seen once. Sequenced input: blood. These receptors came from a woman aged 55-69 years in good health. Both conserved end residues are part of each CDR3. Each record gives: J gene, D gene, clone size, V gene, CDR3 protein, CDR3 DNA. A D gene is named only where the DNA matches it firmly. Size is stated for part of the rows, as once, few or many counts, or as a class when the clone is expanded.

TRBJ2-7,NA,NA,TRBV11-2,CASSARPYEQYF,TGTGCCAGCAGCGCACGGCCCTACGAGCAGTACTTC
TRBJ1-6,NA,once,TRBV5-6,CASSPPVFRRSSYNSPLHF,TGTGCCAGCAGCCCCCCGGTCTTTAGAAGGAGCTCCTATAATTCACCCCTCCACTTT
TRBJ2-3,NA,NA,TRBV5-5,CASSFQRADTQYF,TGTGCCAGCAGCTTTCAGCGGGCAGATACGCAGTATTTT
TRBJ2-5,NA,NA,TRBV19,CASTSGEGGWETQYF,TGTGCCAGTACCTCCGGTGAGGGGGGCTGGGAGACCCAGTACTTC
TRBJ2-3,NA,NA,TRBV7-9,CASSLPIGGLMSTDTQYF,TGTGCCAGCAGCTTACCAATAGGGGGACTAATGAGCACAGATACGCAGTATTTT
TRBJ1-5,NA,NA,TRBV18,CASSPDGSLNQPQHF,TGTGCCAGCTCACCCGACGGGAGTCTCAATCAGCCCCAGCATTTT
TRBJ2-3,NA,NA,TRBV6-2/TRBV6-3,CASSSQGLHTQYF,TGTGCCAGCAGTTCGCAGGGGCTCCATACGCAGTATTTT
TRBJ1-1,TRBD1,NA,TRBV18,CASSLDRGRAFF,TGTGCCAGCTCACTTGACAGGGGGCGCGCTTTCTTT
TRBJ2-7,NA,NA,TRBV6-2/TRBV6-3,CASSYPRDRSLPYEQYF,TGTGCCAGCAGTTACCCCCGGGACCGATCCCTTCCCTACGAGCAGTACTTC
TRBJ1-2,NA,once,TRBV12-3/TRBV12-4,CASSYVNYGYTF,TGTGCCAGCAGTTATGTTAACTATGGCTACACCTTC
TRBJ2-7,NA,once,TRBV14,CASSRDGYEQYF,TGTGCCAGCAGCCGGGACGGCTACGAGCAGTACTTC
TRBJ1-4,TRBD1,NA,TRBV6-5,CASSYLGTGSVGKLFF,TGTGCCAGCAGTTACTTGGGGACAGGGTCAGTGGGCAAACTGTTTTTT
TRBJ2-7,NA,NA,TRBV10-3,CAISEVASVDEQYF,TGTGCCATCAGTGAAGTCGCATCGGTTGACGAGCAGTACTTC
TRBJ2-3,TRBD2,NA,TRBV4-3,CASSQGTSGGRADTQYF,TGCGCCAGCAGCCAAGGGACTAGCGGGGGGCGGGCAGATACGCAGTATTTT
TRBJ2-2,NA,NA,TRBV2,CASSRTDPNTGELFF,TGTGCCAGCAGTCGGACAGACCCGAACACCGGGGAGCTGTTTTTT
TRBJ1-2,TRBD1,NA,TRBV30,CACSRDRPYGYTF,TGTGCCTGTTCGAGGGACAGGCCCTATGGCTACACCTTC
TRBJ2-5,TRBD2,NA,TRBV2,CASTLRGARGETQYF,TGTGCCAGCACCTTGCGGGGGGCCCGGGGTGAGACCCAGTACTTC
TRBJ2-1,NA,NA,TRBV5-4,CASSLVGYNEQFF,TGTGCCAGCAGCTTAGTGGGGTACAATGAGCAGTTCTTC
TRBJ1-2,NA,NA,TRBV25-1,CASSEWEGYTF,TGTGCCAGCAGTGAATGGGAGGGCTACACCTTC
TRBJ2-2,NA,NA,TRBV5-6,CASSTAGHLNTGELFF,TGTGCCAGCAGCACCGCGGGACACTTGAACACCGGGGAGCTGTTTTTT
TRBJ2-7,TRBD1,NA,TRBV3-1/TRBV3-2,CASSLQGAYEQYF,TGTGCCAGCAGCCTCCAGGGGGCTTACGAGCAGTACTTC
TRBJ2-7,NA,NA,TRBV21-1,CASSKPNRIIYEQYF,TGTGCCAGCAGCAAACCGAACAGGATCATCTACGAGCAGTACTTC
TRBJ2-2,TRBD1,NA,TRBV9,CASSVRDRGQTNTGELFF,TGTGCCAGCAGCGTCCGGGACAGGGGACAAACGAACACCGGGGAGCTGTTTTTT
TRBJ1-4,NA,NA,TRBV4-2,CASSQAPRGDKLFF,TGTGCCAGCAGCCAAGCCCCAAGAGGAGATAAACTGTTTTTT
TRBJ1-3,NA,NA,TRBV5-4,CASSSKTGTISGNTIYF,TGTGCCAGCAGCTCGAAAACCGGGACCATCTCTGGAAACACCATATATTTT
TRBJ1-1,NA,NA,TRBV5-4,CASSLFRRNTEAFF,TGTGCCAGCAGCTTGTTCAGGCGGAACACTGAAGCTTTCTTT